The T cell receptor (beta chain) under discussion was sequenced for a study of naive and memory T cell subsets. Both TRBC1 and TRBC2 were covered by a beta constant-region primer of two equimolar oligonucleotides. In TCRdb, the UMI-ligation and nested PCR reads were re-called with MiXCR into one record per CDR3 protein. The data contain around 30,000 distinct CDR3 sequences, roughly 10% of them singletons. From the second PCR step, alpha and beta chains were amplified apart. Four subsets defined by CD45RA and CD27 were sorted after CD3, CD4, CD8 and live/dead staining. The ends lost 4 bases at V and 14 bases at J; junction bases unmatched: 15. The CDR3 length is 15 residues. CDR1 is SGHNT and CDR2 is YYREEE in the germline V gene (reference sequence).

This chain connects TRBV5-4 to TRBJ1-6; TRBD1 agrees at 7 bases. The sample consisted of effector memory CD4+ T cells from blood. Sample subset: effector memory, CD45RA- CD27-. The clonotype was recovered from a human donor in good health. In DNA, the CDR3 is TGTGCCAGCAGCCGCGGGACAGTCGAAAGCGGGTCCCTCCACTTT. It is translated as CASSRGTVESGSLHF.